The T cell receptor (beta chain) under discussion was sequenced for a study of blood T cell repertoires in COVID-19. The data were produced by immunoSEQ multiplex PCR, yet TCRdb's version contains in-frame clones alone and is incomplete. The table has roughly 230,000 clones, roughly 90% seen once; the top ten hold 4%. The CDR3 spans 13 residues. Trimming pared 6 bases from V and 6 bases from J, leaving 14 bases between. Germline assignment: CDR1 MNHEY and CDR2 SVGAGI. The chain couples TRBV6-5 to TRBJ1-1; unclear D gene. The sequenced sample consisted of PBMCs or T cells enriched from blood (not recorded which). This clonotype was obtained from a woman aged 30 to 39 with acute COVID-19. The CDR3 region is CASRATIVAEAFF. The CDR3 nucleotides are TGTGCCAGCAGGGCGACAATTGTGGCTGAAGCTTTCTTT.